This passage covers 8 T cell receptor beta chains from one sample sequenced in a study of technical replicates of blood from a handful of donors. TCRdb's table, derived via immunoSEQ multiplex PCR, lists solely in-frame clones and lacks some. Here the sample spans around 12,000 clones, about 90% being singletons. The source material was PBMCs. The receptor source for this set is a human donor in good health.

V is TRBV7-9 and J is TRBJ1-2; weak D call: TRBD1 (6 bases). The V gene's germline CDR1 is SEHNR and CDR2 FQNEAQ (reference sequence). V lost 5 bases to trimming and J lost 2 bases, with 9 bases between them. This CDR3 comprises 13 residues. Here the CDR3 reads CASSGGQNYGYTF. The DNA for the CDR3 is TGTGCCAGCAGCGGGGGACAAAACTATGGCTACACCTTC.

This rearrangement joins TRBV7-8 to TRBJ1-2; D might be TRBD1 (5 bases). Trimming cost V 0 bases and J 4 bases, with 12 bases left between them. CDR1 SGHVS and CDR2 FQNEAQ come from the germline V gene. The CDR3 contains 15 residues. The CDR3 DNA reads TGTGCCAGCAGCTTAGCGGGGCCGAGCATCTATGGCTACACCTTC. This encodes CASSLAGPSIYGYTF.

The V gene is TRBV11-2, the J gene TRBJ2-7; D is possibly TRBD2 (6 bases). The V end was cut by 5 bases, the J end by 4 bases, with 15 bases between. This CDR3 region has 14 residues. Germline V gene data show CDR1 as SGHAT and CDR2 as FQNNGV. CDR3 protein: CASSGLAGSYEQYF. Here the CDR3 DNA reads TGTGCCAGCAGCGGACTGGCGGGAAGTTACGAGCAGTACTTC.

This rearrangement joins TRBV10-1 to TRBJ2-7; TRBD1 aligns across 7 bases. V gave up 2 bases and J gave up 3 bases; unmatched junction bases: 7. The CDR3 length is 15 residues. Germline CDR1 WNHNN, CDR2 SYGVQD (reference sequence). DNA for the CDR3: TGCGCCAGCAGTGAGGGGGGACAGAGGGACTACGAGCAGTACTTC. Translating gives CASSEGGQRDYEQYF.

CDR3: CASSKDSWAYEQYF. In nucleotides, the CDR3 is TGTGCCAGCAGCAAGGACAGCTGGGCGTACGAGCAGTACTTC. This chain joins TRBV5-5 and TRBJ2-7; D perhaps matches TRBD1 (6 bases). The germline gives CDR1 SGHKS, CDR2 YYEKEE (reference sequence). The CDR3 is 14 amino acids. The germline V and J ends were trimmed by 4 bases and 4 bases, with 15 bases remaining between them.

The rearrangement links TRBV2 to TRBJ2-1, with no clear D. V shed 0 bases and J shed 4 bases, with 4 bases lying between them. CDR3 size: 13 residues. Germline CDR1 and CDR2: SNHLY and FYNNEI. In DNA form, the CDR3 reads TGTGCCAGCAGTGAAGCGAGTTACAATGAGCAGTTCTTC. This encodes CASSEASYNEQFF.

This clone has just one count. V usage is TRBV7-9 and J usage is TRBJ2-2; 7 nucleotides match TRBD2. The germline CDR1 and CDR2 sequences are SEHNR and FQNEAQ (reference sequence). The V segment lost 5 bases and the J segment 2 bases; nucleotides outside the gene matches: 5. The CDR3 length is 15 residues. The CDR3 DNA reads TGTGCCAGCAGCAATCTAGCGGTCAACACCGGGGAGCTGTTTTTT. This gives the protein CASSNLAVNTGELFF.

The chain recombines TRBV6-1 with TRBJ1-2; 8 bases are a match to TRBD1. CDR3 length equals 14 residues. Germline V lookup: CDR1 MNHNS, CDR2 SASEGT. With V trimmed by 6 bases and J by 1 base, 4 bases remained unmatched. The CDR3 loop is CASRGTGLNYGYTF. The CDR3 DNA sequence: TGTGCCAGCAGGGGGACAGGACTTAACTATGGCTACACCTTC.